This T cell receptor (beta chain) comes out of a study of cytomegalovirus exposure and HLA in healthy donors. Germline V lookup: CDR1 MGHRA, CDR2 YSYEKL. The CDR3 loop spans 16 amino acids. Trimming took 1 base from V and 7 from J, leaving 14 bases between them. The donors were in the 120-subject validation cohort; that cohort was separate from the approximately 700-subject first cohort. Regarding this clone: Its target is not known.

The data were produced by immunoSEQ multiplex PCR, yet TCRdb's version contains in-frame clones alone and is incomplete. The data contain over 100,000 clones, roughly 91% of them singletons. General study results and limits: According to a subsequent analysis, TCR clusters identified in the first cohort showed a tendency to co-occur across the roughly 120 validation repertoires. CMV antigen specificity was confirmed in vitro for three CMV-associated chains.

The clonotype originates from a man aged 30 to 39 in good health and CMV-seronegative. This chain uses TRBV4-1 with TRBJ1-6, with a possible D match to TRBD1 (5 bases). Sequenced: PBMCs. The CDR3 sequence is CASSQGGARANSPLHF. CDR3 DNA: TGCGCCAGCAGCCAAGGCGGTGCCAGGGCAAATTCACCCCTCCACTTT.